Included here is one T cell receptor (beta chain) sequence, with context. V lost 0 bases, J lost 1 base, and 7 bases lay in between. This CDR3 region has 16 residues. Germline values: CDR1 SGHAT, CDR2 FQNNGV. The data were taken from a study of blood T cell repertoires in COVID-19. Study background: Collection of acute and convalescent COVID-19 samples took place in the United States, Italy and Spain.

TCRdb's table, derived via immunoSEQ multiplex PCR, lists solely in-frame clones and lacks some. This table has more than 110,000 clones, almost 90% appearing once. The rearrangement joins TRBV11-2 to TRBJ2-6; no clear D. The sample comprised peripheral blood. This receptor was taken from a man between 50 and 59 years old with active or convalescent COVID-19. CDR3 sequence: CASSLDSSSGANVLTF. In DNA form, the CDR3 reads TGTGCCAGCAGCTTAGATAGCAGTTCTGGGGCCAACGTCCTGACTTTC. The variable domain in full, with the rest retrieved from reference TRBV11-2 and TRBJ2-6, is EAGVAQSPRYKIIEKRQSVAFWCNPISGHATLYWYQQILGQGPKLLIQFQNNGVVDDSQLPKDRFSAERLKGVDSTLKIQPAKLEDSAVYLCASSLDSSSGANVLTFGAGSRLTVL.